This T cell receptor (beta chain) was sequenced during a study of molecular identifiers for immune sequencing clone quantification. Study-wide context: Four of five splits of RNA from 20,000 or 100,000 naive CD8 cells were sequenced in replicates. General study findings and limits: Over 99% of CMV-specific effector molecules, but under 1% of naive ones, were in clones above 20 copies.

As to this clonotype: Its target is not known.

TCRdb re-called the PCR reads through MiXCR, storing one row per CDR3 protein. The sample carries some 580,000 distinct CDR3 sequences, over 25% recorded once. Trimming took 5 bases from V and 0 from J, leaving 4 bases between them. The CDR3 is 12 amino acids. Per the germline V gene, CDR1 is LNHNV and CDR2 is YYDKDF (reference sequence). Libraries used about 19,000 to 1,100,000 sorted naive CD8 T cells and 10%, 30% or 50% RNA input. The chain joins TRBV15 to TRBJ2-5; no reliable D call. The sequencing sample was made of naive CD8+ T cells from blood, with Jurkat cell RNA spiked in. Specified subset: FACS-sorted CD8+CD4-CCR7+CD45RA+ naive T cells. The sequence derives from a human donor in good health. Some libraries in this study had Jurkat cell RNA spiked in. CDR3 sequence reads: CATSYNQETQYF. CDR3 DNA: TGTGCCACCAGCTACAACCAAGAGACCCAGTACTTC.